Listed here are 13 T cell receptor beta chains from one sample, sequenced in a study of T cell responses to AZD1222 COVID-19 vaccine. Assay used: immunoSEQ multiplex PCR; TCRdb lists only in-frame clones, some missing. Among more than 95,000 clones listed, around 80% were seen once. The input for sequencing was peripheral blood, taken 28 days after the second AZD1222 dose. These TCRs come from an adult who received the AZD1222 COVID-19 vaccine.

The chain is built from TRBV10-2 and TRBJ2-3; perhaps TRBD2 as D (6 bases). V lost 6 bases and J 4 bases, leaving 14 bases between the germline ends. Germline CDR1 reads WSHSY; CDR2 reads SAAADI. This CDR3 comprises 14 residues. The CDR3 sequence: CASSASTSSDTQYF. CDR3 nucleotide sequence: TGCGCCAGCAGCGCTTCGACTAGTTCAGATACGCAGTATTTT.

The V gene is TRBV10-1, the J gene TRBJ1-2, with D hard to call. Germline V gives CDR1 WNHNN, CDR2 SYGVQD (reference sequence). V dropped 2 bases and J dropped 8 bases, with 12 bases sitting between them. The CDR3 sequence is 13 residues long. The CDR3 loop is CASSEAEGLGYTF. The CDR3, as DNA: TGCGCCAGCAGTGAGGCGGAGGGTCTGGGCTACACCTTC.

The chain uses TRBV9 and TRBJ1-3; D gene uncertain. The CDR3 covers 15 residues. V lost 0 bases and J 0 bases, leaving 7 bases between the germline ends. The germline V gene has CDR1 SGDLS and CDR2 YYNGEE. The CDR3 coding sequence is TGTGCCAGCAGCGTAGACCGTATCTCTGGAAACACCATATATTTT. It is translated as CASSVDRISGNTIYF.

The chain joins TRBV5-3 to TRBJ2-3; 13 nucleotides match TRBD2. TRBV5-3 counts as an open reading frame of uncertain function. This CDR3 has 16 residues. The V gene end was trimmed by 4 bases and the J gene end by 4 bases; junction bases not matched to a gene: 6. CDR3 in amino acids: CARSPGTSGAPDTQYF. The CDR3 coding sequence is TGTGCCAGAAGCCCCGGGACTAGCGGGGCCCCAGATACGCAGTATTTT.

This clone was observed once. The rearrangement links TRBV28 to TRBJ1-2; D remains ambiguous. The V gene lost 6 bases and the J gene lost 2 bases, with 7 bases spanning the gap. The CDR3 is 12 amino acids. Looked up from germline, CDR1 is MDHEN and CDR2 is SYDVKM. CDR3 nucleotides: TGTGCCAGCAGGCAGGAGAACTATGGCTACACCTTC. It specifies CASRQENYGYTF.

The V gene is TRBV4-3, the J gene TRBJ1-2, with D hard to call. Trimming took 3 bases from V and 6 from J, leaving 17 bases between them. Germline V gives CDR1 LGHNA, CDR2 YSLEER. This CDR3 has 15 residues. CDR3 coding DNA: TGCGCCAGCAGCCAGTTTCGGGCCGGCGGGCATGGCTACACCTTC. Translation gives CASSQFRAGGHGYTF.

The V call is TRBV7-8, the J call TRBJ2-3; 9 bases map to TRBD2. The V segment lost 4 bases and the J segment 0 bases; nucleotides outside the gene matches: 5. CDR1 is SGHVS and CDR2 is FQNEAQ in the germline V gene. The CDR3 spans 16 residues. The CDR3 region is CASSSRGGVSTDTQYF. As DNA, the CDR3 is TGTGCCAGCAGCTCGCGGGGGGGGGTTAGCACAGATACGCAGTATTTT.

The chain recombines TRBV24-1 with TRBJ2-3; 7 positions agree with TRBD1. Germline CDR1 KGHDR, CDR2 SFDVKD. The CDR3 has 16 residues. With V trimmed by 12 bases and J by 2 bases, 16 bases remained unmatched. CDR3 DNA: TGTGCCTCTGGACGTACAGGGGATACACACACAGATACGCAGTATTTT. This translates into CASGRTGDTHTDTQYF.

The chain joins TRBV4-1 to TRBJ2-7, with 9 bases matching TRBD2. This CDR3 has 17 residues. V lost 2 bases, J lost 3 bases, and 11 bases stayed unmatched. From germline, CDR1 is MGHRA and CDR2 YSYEKL. CDR3 in DNA: TGCGCCAGCAGCCAACAAGATCCGGCGCGGGGGGGCTACGAGCAGTACTTC. This gives the protein CASSQQDPARGGYEQYF.

The table lists this clone with a count of one. The V call is TRBV5-1, the J call TRBJ2-7; tentatively, D is TRBD1 or TRBD2 (5 bases each). Looked up from germline, CDR1 is SGHRS and CDR2 is YFSETQ. V was pared by 8 bases and J by 0 bases, with 15 bases between. The CDR3 runs to 14 residues. CDR3 bases: TGCGCCAGTAGAGGGGTGGTCAGCTCCTACGAGCAGTACTTC. Amino acid sequence: CASRGVVSSYEQYF.

V and J are TRBV12-3 or TRBV12-4 and TRBJ1-2, with no clear D. The V end was cut by 1 base, the J end by 7 bases, with 10 bases between. The CDR3 sequence is 13 residues long. The CDR3 sequence is CASSLGSDGGYTF. The CDR3 region has the DNA TGTGCCAGCAGTTTAGGCAGCGATGGTGGCTACACCTTC.

The chain couples TRBV28 to TRBJ1-5; TRBD1 aligns across 9 bases. Germline V CDR1 and CDR2: MDHEN, SYDVKM. Germline trimming cut 6 bases from V and 6 bases from J; bases unmatched to any gene: 12. The CDR3 has 16 amino acids. CDR3 in DNA: TGTGCCAGCAGCCGAGGCACAGGGGGCTTTAGTCAGCCCCAGCATTTT. Encoded protein: CASSRGTGGFSQPQHF.

This sequence joins TRBV19 and TRBJ1-2, with D possibly being TRBD1 (5 bases). There are 15 residues in the CDR3. Germline lookup yields CDR1 LNHDA and CDR2 SQIVND (reference sequence). V shed 4 bases and J shed 5 bases, with 17 bases lying between them. The CDR3 is CASSRFGQGGYGYTF. The CDR3 DNA reads TGTGCCAGTAGTAGATTTGGCCAGGGCGGTTATGGCTACACCTTC. Filled out from reference TRBV19 and TRBJ1-2, the complete variable domain reads DGGITQSPKYLFRKEGQNVTLSCEQNLNHDAMYWYRQDPGQGLRLIYYSQIVNDFQKGDIAEGYSVSREKKESFPLTVTSAQKNPTAFYLCASSRFGQGGYGYTFGSGTRLTVV.